These T cell receptor beta chains were read from a single sample in a study of blood T cells in healthy people across ages. Via MiXCR, TCRdb re-called the 5' RACE reads, giving one row per CDR3 protein. The sample carries about 680,000 distinct CDR3 sequences, around 45% recorded once. Sample: blood. These receptors were obtained from a woman aged 55 to 70 in good health. The CDR3 runs from the conserved cysteine through the conserved F or W. A D gene is named only where the DNA matches it firmly. The listing skips clone size in some rows; elsewhere it reads once, few, many or a size class.

V: TRBV7-2
D: -
J: TRBJ2-7
size: -
DNA: TGTGCCAGCAGCTTAGAGCACACCCTAAGCTCCTACGAGCAGTACTTC
CDR3: CASSLEHTLSSYEQYF

V: TRBV2
D: TRBD2
J: TRBJ2-4
size: few
DNA: TGTGCCAGCATCGGGACTAGGGGAAAAAACATTCAGTACTTC
CDR3: CASIGTRGKNIQYF

V: TRBV4-3
D: TRBD2
J: TRBJ2-5
size: many
DNA: TGCGCCAGCAGCCAATTAGAGCGGGGTGACAATGAGCAGTACTTC
CDR3: CASSQLERGDNEQYF

V: TRBV18
D: TRBD1
J: TRBJ1-1
size: -
DNA: TGTGCCAGCTCACCCCGGACAGGGGAAGGTACTGAAGCTTTCTTT
CDR3: CASSPRTGEGTEAFF

V: TRBV7-2
D: -
J: TRBJ2-1
size: -
DNA: TGTGCCAGCAGCTTCGCGGGGATAGGGAGCAATGAGCAGTTCTTC
CDR3: CASSFAGIGSNEQFF

V: TRBV20-1
D: -
J: TRBJ2-7
size: -
DNA: TGCAGTGCCACGGCCCCCGCGGAGACGTACGAGCAGTACTTC
CDR3: CSATAPAETYEQYF

V: TRBV12-3/TRBV12-4
D: -
J: TRBJ1-1
size: few
DNA: TGTGCCAGCAGTCCCCAAGCTCTCGGGAACGCTTTCTTT
CDR3: CASSPQALGNAFF

V: TRBV13
D: -
J: TRBJ2-3
size: few
DNA: TGTGCCAGCAGCGTTTCAGGGGGGTTGAGAACAGATACGCAGTATTTT
CDR3: CASSVSGGLRTDTQYF

V: TRBV12-3/TRBV12-4
D: TRBD1
J: TRBJ2-1
size: few
DNA: TGTGCCAGCAGGATCGGGACAGGGACAGGTAGTGAGCAGTTCTTC
CDR3: CASRIGTGTGSEQFF

V: TRBV6-2/TRBV6-3
D: TRBD2
J: TRBJ2-4
size: -
DNA: TGTGCCGGCAGTTACTCGCCGGGACTAGCGGGGAGTGTGGCCAAAAACATTCAGTACTTC
CDR3: CAGSYSPGLAGSVAKNIQYF

V: TRBV28
D: -
J: TRBJ1-1
size: -
DNA: TGTGCCAGCATTTCGGACAGAGAGGGCATTTCCGTCACTGAAGCTTTCTTT
CDR3: CASISDREGISVTEAFF

V: TRBV14
D: -
J: TRBJ2-3
size: few
DNA: TGTGCCAGCAGCCAAAGGACACATAGCACAGATACGCAGTATTTT
CDR3: CASSQRTHSTDTQYF

V: TRBV14
D: -
J: TRBJ2-1
size: -
DNA: TGTGCCAGCAGTCAAGATTGGACAAACAAGGCCAATGAGCAGTTCTTC
CDR3: CASSQDWTNKANEQFF

V: TRBV20-1
D: -
J: TRBJ2-1
size: -
DNA: TGCAGTGCGGAAGGCCAGTCACGGGACTCCTACAATGAGCAGTTCTTC
CDR3: CSAEGQSRDSYNEQFF

V: TRBV28
D: TRBD2
J: TRBJ2-5
size: few
DNA: TGTGCCAGCAGTTCCACTAGCGGGAGCGTCCAAGAGACCCAGTACTTC
CDR3: CASSSTSGSVQETQYF

V: TRBV20-1
D: -
J: TRBJ2-7
size: -
DNA: TGCAGTGCTAGCCCCGCGGGTCAGGTCTCCTACGAGCAGTACTTC
CDR3: CSASPAGQVSYEQYF

V: TRBV12-3/TRBV12-4
D: -
J: TRBJ1-5
size: once
DNA: TGTGCCAGCAGACCTGGACATAGCAATCAGCCCCAGCATTTT
CDR3: CASRPGHSNQPQHF

V: TRBV27
D: -
J: TRBJ1-1
size: -
DNA: TGTGCCAGCCTTATGAACATAGGGTACACTGAAGCTTTCTTT
CDR3: CASLMNIGYTEAFF

V: TRBV19
D: TRBD2
J: TRBJ2-7
size: few
DNA: TGTGCCAGTAGAGTGCTAGCGGGAGATCTTGATGAGCAGTACTTC
CDR3: CASRVLAGDLDEQYF